The clone carrying this T cell receptor beta chain was seen repeatedly, ten times or more. Amplification of TCR beta CDR3 regions was performed using RNA transcripts as template. Researchers ran a first-round RT-PCR on the TCR CDR3 using the HTBI primer set. TCRdb independently ran MiXCR on the multiplex PCR reads; one entry per CDR3 protein. Of about 250,000 distinct CDR3 sequences listed, approximately 16% are singletons. At first hyperthyroidism diagnosis, before any ophthalmopathy symptoms, the blood sample was collected. The data belong to a study of T cells in Graves' hyperthyroidism and ophthalmopathy. The V gene end was trimmed by 8 bases and the J gene end by 6 bases; junction bases not matched to a gene: 6. The CDR3 loop spans 13 amino acids. Per germline, CDR1 SGHRS and CDR2 YFSETQ.

The sequence came from a woman aged 45-59 years with Graves' hyperthyroidism that later progressed to Graves' ophthalmopathy. The J gene is TRBJ2-1, the V gene TRBV5-1; 9 bases are shared with TRBD2. The sample comprised blood. As DNA, the CDR3 is TGCGCCAGTCGACTAGCGGAGGGCAATGAGCAGTTCTTC. Residues: CASRLAEGNEQFF.